The 9 T cell receptor beta chains below come from one sample, sequenced in a study of cytomegalovirus exposure and HLA in healthy donors. The primer mix had 60 Vbeta and 13 Jbeta primers. Sequencing used immunoSEQ multiplex PCR; TCRdb keeps in-frame clones, though not all of them. In the table there are 99,000 or so clones, 83% of which are singletons. Material for sequencing was PBMCs. All receptors come from a man younger than 30 in good health and CMV-seronegative.

To note about this clone: Germline is not matched at one junction end, which may reflect a read error. The chain combines TRBV19 with TRBJ2-5; TRBD2 agrees at 10 bases. CDR1 and CDR2 (germline): LNHDA, SQIVND (reference sequence). The CDR3 has 13 amino acids. DNA for the CDR3: TGTGCCAGTCGGACTAGCGGACAAGAGGCCCAGTACTTC. Amino acids: CASRTSGQEAQYF.

The chain combines TRBV9 with TRBJ2-1; D unresolved. Germline values: CDR1 SGDLS, CDR2 YYNGEE. Trimming took 0 bases from V and 6 from J, leaving 13 bases between them. The CDR3 contains 15 residues. The CDR3 coding sequence is TGTGCCAGCAGCGTAGGTAAAGCCTTAAGCAATGAGCAGTTCTTC. It translates to CASSVGKALSNEQFF.

This chain connects TRBV6-5 to TRBJ1-1, with D possibly being TRBD1 (6 bases). Germline V CDR1 and CDR2: MNHEY, SVGAGI. The CDR3 has 16 residues. V lost 0 bases and J 7 bases, leaving 18 bases between the germline ends. For the CDR3, the DNA is TGTGCCAGCAGTTACTCGAGGCCTGCGGGGGCCTATGAAGCTTTCTTT. Its translation: CASSYSRPAGAYEAFF.

The chain joins TRBV14 to TRBJ2-3; 10 bases are a match to TRBD1. There are 15 residues in the CDR3. Trimming took 2 bases from V and 5 from J; bases not matched to a gene: 4. From germline, CDR1 is SGHDN and CDR2 FVKESK. The CDR3 here is CASSQRTGGIDTQYF. The CDR3 nucleotides read TGTGCCAGCAGCCAACGGACAGGGGGGATAGATACGCAGTATTTT. Full variable domain (remainder filled in from reference TRBV14 and TRBJ2-3): EAGVTQFPSHSVIEKGQTVTLRCDPISGHDNLYWYRRVMGKEIKFLLHFVKESKQDESGMPNNRFLAERTGGTYSTLKVQPAELEDSGVYFCASSQRTGGIDTQYFGPGTRLTVL.

The chain is built from TRBV4-1 and TRBJ1-2, with D tentatively TRBD1 (5 bases). Trimming left V 0 bases short and J 4 bases short, with 21 bases between. This CDR3 has 18 residues. Germline CDR1 and CDR2: MGHRA and YSYEKL. The CDR3 DNA reads TGCGCCAGCAGCCAAGAATTCTCATCCCCAGGGTTTAGCTATGGCTACACCTTC. Translation: CASSQEFSSPGFSYGYTF.

This clone was seen ten or more times. The chain recombines TRBV7-2 with TRBJ2-7, with TRBD2 matching 7 bases. This CDR3 contains 15 residues. Germline V gene sequence: CDR1 SGHTA, CDR2 FQGNSA. J gave up 5 bases and V 1 base, and 8 bases lay outside the gene matches. This CDR3 reads CASSLVASGSNEQYF. As DNA, the CDR3 is TGTGCCAGCAGCTTAGTTGCTAGCGGCTCGAACGAGCAGTACTTC.

The chain joins TRBV19 to TRBJ1-2; a weak D match, TRBD1 (6 bases). Germline CDR1 and CDR2: LNHDA and SQIVND (reference sequence). V lost 1 base, J lost 0 bases, and 15 bases lay in between. This CDR3 spans 17 amino acids. The chain's CDR3 is CASSIAAGVQPNYGYTF. The CDR3, as DNA: TGTGCCAGTAGTATAGCGGCAGGGGTGCAACCTAACTATGGCTACACCTTC.

This clone was counted once. This rearrangement joins TRBV10-3 to TRBJ1-1, with 9 bases identical to TRBD1. Germline V gives CDR1 ENHRY, CDR2 SYGVKD. The CDR3 sequence is 17 residues long. V was clipped by 6 bases and J by 1 base; unmatched bases: 12. The CDR3, as DNA: TGTGCCATCAGCTTTGATTTTCTGGGACAGGGGAACACTGAAGCTTTCTTT. Amino acid sequence: CAISFDFLGQGNTEAFF.

The V call is TRBV6-6, the J call TRBJ2-7, with D perhaps TRBD1 (5 bases). This CDR3 is 14 amino acids long. Per germline, CDR1 MNHNY and CDR2 SVGAGI (reference sequence). With 3 bases removed from V and 2 bases from J, the gap between germline ends came to 11 bases. CDR3 sequence: CASSYQGWPYEQYF. The CDR3 coding sequence is TGTGCCAGCAGTTATCAGGGCTGGCCCTACGAGCAGTACTTC.